The 32 T cell receptor beta chains listed next were all sequenced from one sample in a study of blood T cell repertoires in COVID-19. The assay was immunoSEQ multiplex PCR, and TCRdb's table has in-frame clones only and misses some. The sample holds 130,000 or so clones; about four fifths are singletons and the top ten take about 13%. The specimen sequenced was peripheral blood. The source is a human donor in a cohort sampled during active COVID-19.

The chain has TRBV15 and TRBJ1-1; 10 bases agree with TRBD1. Germline CDR1 is LNHNV and CDR2 is YYDKDF (reference sequence). V lost 4 bases to trimming and J lost 1 base; unmatched junction nucleotides: 3. The CDR3 extends over 15 amino acids. CDR3 DNA sequence: TGTGCCACCAGCAACCGGGACAGGGGGAACACTGAAGCTTTCTTT. Protein product: CATSNRDRGNTEAFF.

The J gene is TRBJ2-3, the V gene TRBV4-2, with 10 bases matching TRBD2. The CDR3 totals 18 residues. From germline, CDR1 is LGHNA and CDR2 YNFKEQ. The trim removed 5 bases at V and 9 bases at J, leaving 20 bases unmatched. DNA of the CDR3: TGTGCCAGCAGCTCCAAGCCGTTAACGCGGCTAGCGGGGGAGACGCAGTATTTT. Encoded protein: CASSSKPLTRLAGETQYF.

The gene calls are TRBV12-3 or TRBV12-4 and TRBJ2-7; 8 positions match TRBD1. The V gene end was trimmed by 6 bases and the J gene end by 6 bases; junction bases not matched to a gene: 7. The CDR3 spans 13 residues. Here the CDR3 reads CASSRNQGAEQYF. CDR3 bases: TGTGCCAGCAGCCGAAATCAGGGGGCCGAGCAGTACTTC.

This clone was recorded once. The V gene is TRBV7-2, the J gene TRBJ1-1; D not resolved. CDR3 length: 14 amino acids. The ends were cut back, 1 base at V and 1 base at J, with 7 bases in the middle. Germline V lookup: CDR1 SGHTA, CDR2 FQGNSA. CDR3 sequence reads: CASSLDRWNTEAFF. The CDR3 region has the DNA TGTGCCAGCAGCTTAGATCGGTGGAACACTGAAGCTTTCTTT.

This clone was observed a few times. This sequence joins TRBV19 and TRBJ1-5; tentative D call: TRBD1 (5 bases). V was pared by 10 bases and J by 4 bases, with 14 bases between. Per the germline V gene, CDR1 is LNHDA and CDR2 is SQIVND (reference sequence). The CDR3 covers 13 residues. The CDR3 coding sequence is TGTGCCACCCAGCGGGGGTATAATCAGCCCCAGCATTTT. Protein: CATQRGYNQPQHF.

This sequence joins TRBV5-4 and TRBJ2-1, with 8 bases identical to TRBD2. Germline CDR1 and CDR2: SGHNT and YYREEE (reference sequence). This CDR3 is 16 amino acids long. Trimming cost V 1 base and J 9 bases; bases outside gene matches: 12. CDR3 loop: CASSLLGLELGGEQFF. CDR3 nucleotide sequence: TGTGCCAGCAGCTTGTTGGGACTAGAGTTAGGAGGTGAGCAGTTCTTC. Variable domain in full (rest from reference TRBV5-4 and TRBJ2-1): ETGVTQSPTHLIKTRGQQVTLRCSSQSGHNTVSWYQQALGQGPQFIFQYYREEENGRGNFPPRFSGLQFPNYSSELNVNALELDDSALYLCASSLLGLELGGEQFFGPGTRLTVL.

This sequence joins TRBV7-2 and TRBJ1-1; D call uncertain. V was clipped by 2 bases and J by 4 bases, with 11 bases between them. Germline assignment: CDR1 SGHTA and CDR2 FQGNSA. The CDR3 is 14 amino acids. Here the CDR3 reads CASSLRWAGTEAFF. For the CDR3, the DNA is TGTGCCAGCAGCTTAAGGTGGGCTGGCACTGAAGCTTTCTTT.

The genes are TRBV19 and TRBJ2-2; 7 bases agree with TRBD1. The CDR3 is made up of 15 amino acids. CDR1 and CDR2 (germline): LNHDA, SQIVND (reference sequence). Trimming cost V 5 bases and J 3 bases; bases outside gene matches: 6. The CDR3 region has the DNA TGTGCCAGTAGTGAACAGGGGCCCTACACCGGGGAGCTGTTTTTT. Its translation: CASSEQGPYTGELFF.

The V and J genes are TRBV7-9 and TRBJ1-1; D perhaps matches TRBD1 (5 bases). From germline, CDR1 is SEHNR and CDR2 FQNEAQ (reference sequence). This CDR3 comprises 15 residues. V lost 3 bases and J 0 bases, leaving 11 bases between the germline ends. The CDR3 protein is CASSLGGGLNTEAFF. In nucleotides, the CDR3 is TGTGCCAGCAGCTTGGGGGGTGGACTGAACACTGAAGCTTTCTTT.

The chain couples TRBV9 to TRBJ1-1; no clear D gene. Germline loops: CDR1 SGDLS, CDR2 YYNGEE. The germline V and J ends were trimmed by 3 bases and 0 bases, with 24 bases remaining between them. CDR3 length: 19 residues. The DNA of the CDR3 is TGTGCCAGCAGCGCCCCGAGACTGAATCCCAATGGTATGAACACTGAAGCTTTCTTT. It translates to CASSAPRLNPNGMNTEAFF.

The chain is built from TRBV13 and TRBJ2-7; no clear D gene. The CDR3 has 12 residues. CDR1 and CDR2 from the germline V gene are PRHDT and FYEKMQ (reference sequence). Trimming removed 5 bases at V and 4 bases at J, with 9 bases between. CDR3 amino acids: CASSQLQYEQYF. The CDR3 nucleotides are TGTGCCAGCAGCCAGTTGCAGTACGAGCAGTACTTC.

The chain couples TRBV5-1 to TRBJ2-3, with a possible D match to TRBD1 (6 bases). The germline CDR1 and CDR2 sequences are SGHRS and YFSETQ. The CDR3 extends over 15 amino acids. V was shortened by 2 bases and J by 6 bases, with 16 bases between the two germline ends. The CDR3 loop is CASSFEGRGMDTQYF. The CDR3 coding sequence is TGCGCCAGCAGCTTCGAGGGCAGGGGAATGGATACGCAGTATTTT.

The chain couples TRBV19 to TRBJ2-5, with 9 bases that match TRBD2. CDR1 LNHDA and CDR2 SQIVND come from the germline V gene (reference sequence). V dropped 7 bases and J dropped 5; count of bases not matched to a gene: 11. CDR3 size: 15 residues. The CDR3 region is CASKAGGQLRETQYF. The CDR3 DNA reads TGTGCCAGTAAGGCGGGGGGGCAGTTGAGGGAGACCCAGTACTTC.

The genes are TRBV20-1 and TRBJ2-1, with no clear D. Trimming cost V 6 bases and J 8 bases, with 8 bases left between them. This CDR3 has 10 residues. Germline-derived CDR1 and CDR2 are DFQATT and SNEGSKA (reference sequence). Written as DNA, the CDR3 is TGCAGTGCCCAGGCATATGAGCAGTTCTTC. Amino acid sequence: CSAQAYEQFF.

CDR3 region: CASREPSNYGYTF. DNA for the CDR3: TGTGCCAGCAGGGAGCCAAGTAACTATGGCTACACCTTC. The chain joins TRBV6-5 to TRBJ1-2; D is uncertain. With 6 bases removed from V and 1 base from J, the gap between germline ends came to 9 bases. The CDR3 runs to 13 residues. The germline V gene has CDR1 MNHEY and CDR2 SVGAGI.

This clone was found once. V gene TRBV6-6 combines with J gene TRBJ1-3; D possibly corresponds to TRBD1 (5 bases). From germline, CDR1 is MNHNY and CDR2 SVGAGI (reference sequence). Trimming shortened V by 6 bases and J by 0 bases, and 12 bases separated the two germline ends. The CDR3 sequence is 15 residues long. In DNA, the CDR3 is TGTGCCAGCAGCCAACAGGACAACTCTGGAAACACCATATATTTT. Its translation: CASSQQDNSGNTIYF.

The rearrangement joins TRBV11-2 to TRBJ2-5; 7 bases align to TRBD1. Per germline, CDR1 SGHAT and CDR2 FQNNGV. This CDR3 contains 16 residues. The J segment lost 4 bases and the V segment lost 3 bases, leaving 11 bases of the junction unmatched. The CDR3 DNA sequence: TGTGCCAGCAGCTTGAACGGGGCAGGGGGTCGAGAGACCCAGTACTTC. Its translation is CASSLNGAGGRETQYF. Drawing the rest from reference TRBV11-2 and TRBJ2-5, the complete variable domain is EAGVAQSPRYKIIEKRQSVAFWCNPISGHATLYWYQQILGQGPKLLIQFQNNGVVDDSQLPKDRFSAERLKGVDSTLKIQPAKLEDSAVYLCASSLNGAGGRETQYFGPGTRLLVL.

V usage is TRBV5-6 and J usage is TRBJ2-5; D perhaps matches TRBD2 (5 bases). In germline, CDR1 is SGHDT, CDR2 YYEEEE. Trimming stripped 6 bases from V and 3 bases from J, with 15 bases between. This CDR3 region has 14 residues. CDR3: CASTPIGREETQYF. The CDR3 nucleotides are TGTGCCAGCACCCCGATTGGGCGGGAAGAGACCCAGTACTTC.

This chain links TRBV6-1 with TRBJ2-2, with a tentative D call TRBD2 (6 bases). V dropped 1 base and J dropped 3 bases, with 15 bases sitting between them. The CDR3 covers 17 residues. CDR1 MNHNS and CDR2 SASEGT come from the germline V gene. CDR3 DNA sequence: TGTGCCAGCAGTGAAGAGGGACTCTGGAGTGACACCGGGGAGCTGTTTTTT. Its translation: CASSEEGLWSDTGELFF.

J is TRBJ1-1 and V is TRBV6-6; D perhaps matches TRBD1 (6 bases). Per germline, CDR1 MNHNY and CDR2 SVGAGI (reference sequence). The CDR3 has 12 residues. The ends were cut back, 6 bases at V and 5 bases at J, with 10 bases in the middle. CDR3 sequence (DNA): TGTGCCAGCAGCTACACAGGGACTGAAGCTTTCTTT. Residues: CASSYTGTEAFF.

The chain has TRBV6-2 or TRBV6-3 and TRBJ1-1; D is perhaps TRBD1 (6 bases). Germline assignment: CDR1 MNHEY and CDR2 SVGEGT. The CDR3 is made up of 16 amino acids. Trimming shortened V by 2 bases and J by 4 bases, and 17 bases separated the two germline ends. The CDR3 coding sequence is TGTGCCAGCAGTTACGGGACAACCGTTCATGGCACTGAAGCTTTCTTT. Amino acid sequence: CASSYGTTVHGTEAFF.

This chain links TRBV7-9 with TRBJ2-7; TRBD2 is a possible D gene (5 bases). V was shortened by 2 bases and J by 2 bases, with 10 bases between the two germline ends. The CDR3 length is 14 residues. The germline V gene encodes CDR1 SEHNR and CDR2 FQNEAQ (reference sequence). CDR3 bases: TGTGCCAGCAGCTTATTGGGAGCTACCTACGAGCAGTACTTC. Translating it yields CASSLLGATYEQYF. The variable domain in full, with the rest retrieved from reference TRBV7-9 and TRBJ2-7, is DTGVSQNPRHKITKRGQNVTFRCDPISEHNRLYWYRQTLGQGPEFLTYFQNEAQLEKSRLLSDRFSAERPKGSFSTLEIQRTEQGDSAMYLCASSLLGATYEQYFGPGTRLTVT.

This chain joins TRBV5-6 and TRBJ2-7, with a tentative D call TRBD2 (5 bases). Germline CDR1 reads SGHDT; CDR2 reads YYEEEE. The CDR3 has 15 amino acids. With 0 bases removed from V and 5 bases from J, the gap between germline ends came to 15 bases. The CDR3 DNA sequence: TGTGCCAGCAGCTTGGATGTCGGGGAATCGGACGAGCAGTACTTC. As protein: CASSLDVGESDEQYF.

This chain joins TRBV6-1 and TRBJ1-3, with D perhaps matching TRBD1 (5 bases). Trimming stripped 3 bases from V and 4 bases from J, with 13 bases between. Per the germline V gene, CDR1 is MNHNS and CDR2 is SASEGT. This CDR3 is built from 15 residues. The CDR3 nucleotides are TGTGCCAGCAGTGACGACAGCCTGGCGGGAAACACCATATATTTT. The encoded protein is CASSDDSLAGNTIYF.

V gene TRBV3-1 (or the pseudogene TRBV3-2) combines with J gene TRBJ2-3; no definite D call. This CDR3 is built from 16 residues. V dropped 0 bases and J dropped 0 bases, with 10 bases sitting between them. The germline V gene encodes CDR1 LGHDT and CDR2 YNNKEL (reference sequence). The DNA for the CDR3 is TGTGCCAGCAGCCAAGAGAACACCCCAAGCACAGATACGCAGTATTTT. This sequence encodes CASSQENTPSTDTQYF.

The chain is built from TRBV7-8 and TRBJ1-2; D ambiguous. Per germline, CDR1 SGHVS and CDR2 FQNEAQ. The CDR3 is 16 amino acids. Trimming took 4 bases from V and 0 from J, leaving 15 bases between them. The CDR3 loop is CASSSTTLVPNYGYTF. As DNA, the CDR3 is TGTGCCAGCAGCTCCACCACACTAGTACCTAACTATGGCTACACCTTC.

As concerns this clone: Germline is not matched at one junction end, which may reflect a read error. The chain links TRBV5-1 to TRBJ2-7; TRBD1 matches 7 bases. Germline-derived CDR1 and CDR2 are SGHRS and YFSETQ. The CDR3 sequence is 14 residues long. The CDR3 bases are TGCGCCAGCAGCTTGGACAGGGGCTCCCACGAGCAGTACTTC. This codes for CASSLDRGSHEQYF.

The V gene is TRBV12-5, the J gene TRBJ2-1, with TRBD1 matching 9 bases. Germline V gene sequence: CDR1 LGHNT, CDR2 FRNRAP. After removal of 3 bases from V and 5 bases from J, the junction contained 8 bases not matched to a gene. The CDR3 consists of 16 residues. The CDR3 nucleotides are TGTGCTAGTGGTTTTTGGGCCGGGACAGGGAACAATGAGCAGTTCTTC. Translated, it gives CASGFWAGTGNNEQFF.

V usage is TRBV5-4 and J usage is TRBJ2-3, with 7 bases fitting TRBD2. This CDR3 has 16 amino acids. Germline V gene data show CDR1 as SGHNT and CDR2 as YYREEE (reference sequence). After removal of 4 bases from V and 0 bases from J, the junction contained 8 bases not matched to a gene. The CDR3: CASSPTGGASTDTQYF. Here the CDR3 DNA reads TGTGCCAGCAGCCCAACGGGGGGTGCTAGCACAGATACGCAGTATTTT.

The chain is built from TRBV18 and TRBJ1-1; D is ambiguous. From germline, CDR1 is KGHSH and CDR2 LQKENI. CDR3 length: 16 amino acids. Trimming took off 6 bases at V and 0 bases at J, with 17 bases between the two ends. In nucleotides, the CDR3 is TGTGCCAGCTCCCTAAACGGGGTAAGCATGAACACTGAAGCTTTCTTT. It is translated as CASSLNGVSMNTEAFF.

As regards this clone: The sample carries other DNA sequences with the same CDR3. The gene calls are TRBV18 and TRBJ1-3; D is unresolved. This CDR3 region has 13 residues. CDR1 is KGHSH, CDR2 LQKENI, per germline. The V end lost 3 bases, the J end lost 8 bases, and 11 bases lay between the germline ends. The CDR3 protein is CASSPQRSDTIYF. In DNA form, the CDR3 reads TGTGCCAGCTCACCGCAGCGATCGGACACCATATATTTT.

The rearrangement uses TRBV19 and TRBJ2-7; a weak D match, TRBD1 (5 bases). The germline CDR1 and CDR2 sequences are LNHDA and SQIVND (reference sequence). Deletions cut 8 bases from V and 7 bases from J, with 21 bases between. The CDR3 totals 14 residues. In DNA form, the CDR3 reads TGTGCCAGTTCGGACATATTGGGGTCAATGGAGCAGTACTTC. This encodes CASSDILGSMEQYF.